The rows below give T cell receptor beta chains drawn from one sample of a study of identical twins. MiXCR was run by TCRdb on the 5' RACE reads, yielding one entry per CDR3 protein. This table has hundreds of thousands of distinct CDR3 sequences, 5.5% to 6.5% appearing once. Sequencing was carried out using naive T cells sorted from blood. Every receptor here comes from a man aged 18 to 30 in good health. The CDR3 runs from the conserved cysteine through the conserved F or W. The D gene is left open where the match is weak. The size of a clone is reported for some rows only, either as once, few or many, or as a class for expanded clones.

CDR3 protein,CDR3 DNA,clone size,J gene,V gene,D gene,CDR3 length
CASSPYGTAGVPQYNEQFF,TGTGCCAGCAGCCCCTATGGTACAGCGGGAGTCCCGCAATACAATGAGCAGTTCTTC,many,TRBJ2-1,TRBV3-1,TRBD2,19
CSERDRGANVLTF,TGCAGTGAGAGGGATCGAGGGGCCAACGTCCTGACTTTC,-,TRBJ2-6,TRBV20-1,-,13
CASSQESWTSAYTDTQYF,TGCGCCAGCAGCCAAGAAAGTTGGACTAGCGCCTACACAGATACGCAGTATTTT,few,TRBJ2-3,TRBV4-1,TRBD2,18
CASRTLEPNYGYTF,TGTGCCAGCAGGACTTTGGAGCCTAACTATGGCTACACCTTC,few,TRBJ1-2,TRBV27,-,14
CASIATDTQYF,TGTGCCAGTATAGCCACAGATACGCAGTATTTT,-,TRBJ2-3,TRBV2,-,11
CASSLQPGAEAFF,TGTGCCAGCAGCTTACAGCCTGGGGCTGAAGCTTTCTTT,-,TRBJ1-1,TRBV7-9,-,13
CAISPGSGANVLTF,TGTGCCATCAGTCCCGGGTCTGGGGCCAACGTCCTGACTTTC,many,TRBJ2-6,TRBV10-3,-,14
CASRKRDRAPDTQYF,TGTGCCAGCAGGAAACGGGACAGGGCTCCCGATACGCAGTATTTT,-,TRBJ2-3,TRBV6-2/TRBV6-3,TRBD1,15
CASSRSGPGGGLFF,TGCGCCAGCAGCCGGTCCGGGCCCGGAGGGGGGCTGTTTTTT,many,TRBJ2-2,TRBV4-3,-,14
CAISDVQGTGELFF,TGTGCCATCAGTGACGTCCAGGGAACCGGGGAGCTGTTTTTT,many,TRBJ2-2,TRBV10-3,-,14
CASRPYDRGPGELFF,TGTGCCAGCAGACCCTATGACAGGGGGCCCGGGGAGCTGTTTTTT,-,TRBJ2-2,TRBV6-4,TRBD1,15
CSARVPLAGGPNTGELFF,TGCAGTGCTAGAGTTCCTCTAGCGGGAGGCCCGAACACCGGGGAGCTGTTTTTT,many,TRBJ2-2,TRBV20-1,TRBD2,18
CATSEVGLAGAGQETQYF,TGTGCCACCAGTGAGGTGGGACTAGCGGGAGCAGGGCAAGAGACCCAGTACTTC,many,TRBJ2-5,TRBV24-1,TRBD2,18
CAISESADLTDTQYF,TGTGCCATCAGTGAGTCGGCGGATCTAACAGATACGCAGTATTTT,many,TRBJ2-3,TRBV10-3,-,15
CASSLRGVNQPQHF,TGTGCCAGCAGTTTACGAGGTGTGAATCAGCCCCAGCATTTT,many,TRBJ1-5,TRBV27,-,14
CASRLGTSGRPLSSYNEQFF,TGTGCCAGCAGATTGGGGACTAGCGGGAGGCCCCTATCTTCCTACAATGAGCAGTTCTTC,many,TRBJ2-1,TRBV6-2/TRBV6-3,TRBD2,20
CSALRGGNTGELFF,TGCAGTGCTCTCAGGGGGGGAAACACCGGGGAGCTGTTTTTT,many,TRBJ2-2,TRBV20-1,-,14
CASIGSRYNEQFF,TGTGCCAGTATTGGGTCCAGATACAATGAGCAGTTCTTC,few,TRBJ2-1,TRBV19,-,13
CASSLATATNEKLFF,TGTGCCAGCAGCTTAGCGACAGCCACTAATGAAAAACTGTTTTTT,few,TRBJ1-4,TRBV7-9,-,15
CASRGQGMLEAFF,TGTGCCAGCAGGGGACAGGGCATGCTTGAAGCTTTCTTT,many,TRBJ1-1,TRBV6-1,TRBD1,13
CASSRGTAKTQYF,TGTGCCAGCAGTCGGGGGACTGCCAAGACCCAGTACTTC,-,TRBJ2-5,TRBV12-3/TRBV12-4,-,13
CSVEVVGNSYEQYF,TGCAGCGTTGAAGTAGTAGGGAACTCCTACGAGCAGTACTTC,many,TRBJ2-7,TRBV29-1,-,14
CASSRNTRGTGELFF,TGTGCCAGCAGCCGCAACACCAGGGGAACCGGGGAGCTGTTTTTT,many,TRBJ2-2,TRBV7-3,-,15
CSVDGNRDRGTYEQYF,TGCAGCGTTGACGGGAACCGGGACAGGGGTACCTACGAGCAGTACTTC,many,TRBJ2-7,TRBV29-1,TRBD1,16
CASSLELEDYGYTF,TGTGCCAGCAGCTTGGAGCTGGAAGACTATGGCTACACCTTC,-,TRBJ1-2,TRBV5-6,-,14
CASFYGGYTF,TGTGCCAGCTTCTACGGTGGCTACACCTTC,many,TRBJ1-2,TRBV7-9,-,10
CASSSSGMDRGLGYTF,TGTGCCAGCAGTTCCTCGGGAATGGACAGGGGGCTTGGCTACACCTTC,many,TRBJ1-2,TRBV27,TRBD1,16
CASSSAGSGPSTDTQYF,TGCGCCAGCAGCTCCGCCGGGAGCGGGCCTAGCACAGATACGCAGTATTTT,-,TRBJ2-3,TRBV5-1,-,17
CASIKTGTGVISGANVLTF,TGCGCCAGCATAAAAACCGGGACAGGGGTCATCTCTGGGGCCAACGTCCTGACTTTC,-,TRBJ2-6,TRBV4-3,TRBD1,19
CASSLNAADTQYF,TGTGCCAGCAGTTTAAACGCGGCAGATACGCAGTATTTT,many,TRBJ2-3,TRBV27,-,13
CASSLEGFVTDTQYF,TGTGCCAGCAGTTTAGAGGGATTTGTGACAGATACGCAGTATTTT,few,TRBJ2-3,TRBV12-3/TRBV12-4,-,15
CASSLGGLGRREQFF,TGTGCCAGCAGTTTAGGGGGACTAGGCCGCAGGGAGCAGTTCTTC,many,TRBJ2-1,TRBV12-3/TRBV12-4,TRBD2,15
CASSLASGRIYEQYF,TGTGCCAGCAGTTTAGCAAGCGGGAGGATCTACGAGCAGTACTTC,few,TRBJ2-7,TRBV28,TRBD2,15
CATSDSVTEATSSYNEQFF,TGTGCCACCAGTGACTCAGTGACGGAGGCTACGAGCTCCTACAATGAGCAGTTCTTC,many,TRBJ2-1,TRBV24-1,-,19
CASSWDSGNTIYF,TGTGCCAGCAGTTGGGACAGCGGAAACACCATATATTTT,many,TRBJ1-3,TRBV12-3/TRBV12-4,TRBD1,13
CSAPVAKNIQYF,TGCAGTGCCCCGGTAGCCAAAAACATTCAGTACTTC,many,TRBJ2-4,TRBV20-1,-,12
CSARKGRRLAGPQEFF,TGCAGTGCTAGGAAGGGGAGGCGGCTAGCGGGACCCCAAGAGTTCTTC,-,TRBJ2-1,TRBV20-1,TRBD2,16
CASSRDSNNSPLHF,TGTGCCAGCAGTCGGGACAGCAATAATTCACCCCTCCACTTT,many,TRBJ1-6,TRBV7-9,TRBD1,14
CSAAHPSQGGSYGYTF,TGCAGTGCAGCCCACCCCTCCCAGGGGGGCAGCTATGGCTACACCTTC,many,TRBJ1-2,TRBV20-1,TRBD1,16
CSASWVNYEQYF,TGCAGTGCTAGTTGGGTCAACTACGAGCAGTACTTC,many,TRBJ2-7,TRBV20-1,-,12
CASSLGTSGRVKFF,TGTGCCAGCAGTTTAGGGACTAGCGGGAGGGTGAAGTTCTTC,few,TRBJ2-1,TRBV12-3/TRBV12-4,TRBD2,14
CSARGEQYSNQPQHF,TGCAGTGCAAGGGGCGAACAGTATAGCAATCAGCCCCAGCATTTT,few,TRBJ1-5,TRBV20-1,-,15
CASRKRNTEAFF,TGTGCCAGCAGAAAGAGGAACACTGAAGCTTTCTTT,many,TRBJ1-1,TRBV12-3/TRBV12-4,-,12
CASSYLEGKSTDTQYF,TGTGCCAGCAGTTATTTGGAGGGAAAAAGCACAGATACGCAGTATTTT,many,TRBJ2-3,TRBV6-2/TRBV6-3,-,16
CASSEVAGVVNEQFF,TGTGCCAGTAGTGAGGTAGCGGGAGTGGTCAATGAGCAGTTCTTC,-,TRBJ2-1,TRBV19,TRBD2,15
CASSAPGLAKNIQYF,TGTGCCAGCAGTGCCCCAGGGCTAGCCAAAAACATTCAGTACTTC,many,TRBJ2-4,TRBV25-1,-,15
CASSQEGTGTDTQYF,TGCGCCAGCAGCCAAGAGGGAACGGGCACAGATACGCAGTATTTT,-,TRBJ2-3,TRBV4-1,-,15
CASSWDRNEQYF,TGTGCCAGCAGCTGGGACAGAAACGAGCAGTACTTC,few,TRBJ2-7,TRBV7-2,TRBD1,12
CASRQLAGDLQETQYF,TGTGCCAGCAGACAGCTCGCCGGGGACCTGCAAGAGACCCAGTACTTC,few,TRBJ2-5,TRBV6-2/TRBV6-3,-,16
CASSLGTSGIREQFF,TGCGCCAGCAGCTTGGGGACTAGCGGGATCCGTGAGCAGTTCTTC,many,TRBJ2-1,TRBV5-1,TRBD2,15
CASSLTSGGPSGANVLTF,TGCGCCAGCAGCTTGACTAGCGGAGGGCCCTCTGGGGCCAACGTCCTGACTTTC,few,TRBJ2-6,TRBV5-1,TRBD2,18
CATSDLGGNNEQFF,TGTGCCACCAGTGATTTAGGGGGAAACAATGAGCAGTTCTTC,once,TRBJ2-1,TRBV24-1,-,14
CASRPGSGSTGELFF,TGTGCCAGCAGACCTGGTAGCGGGTCCACCGGGGAGCTGTTTTTT,many,TRBJ2-2,TRBV12-3/TRBV12-4,TRBD2,15
CAIRGDRAGNTIYF,TGTGCCATCAGAGGGGACAGGGCTGGAAACACCATATATTTT,many,TRBJ1-3,TRBV10-3,TRBD1,14
CASSLGRLGTNQETQYF,TGCGCCAGCAGCTTGGGAAGGTTAGGAACTAACCAAGAGACCCAGTACTTC,-,TRBJ2-5,TRBV5-1,-,17